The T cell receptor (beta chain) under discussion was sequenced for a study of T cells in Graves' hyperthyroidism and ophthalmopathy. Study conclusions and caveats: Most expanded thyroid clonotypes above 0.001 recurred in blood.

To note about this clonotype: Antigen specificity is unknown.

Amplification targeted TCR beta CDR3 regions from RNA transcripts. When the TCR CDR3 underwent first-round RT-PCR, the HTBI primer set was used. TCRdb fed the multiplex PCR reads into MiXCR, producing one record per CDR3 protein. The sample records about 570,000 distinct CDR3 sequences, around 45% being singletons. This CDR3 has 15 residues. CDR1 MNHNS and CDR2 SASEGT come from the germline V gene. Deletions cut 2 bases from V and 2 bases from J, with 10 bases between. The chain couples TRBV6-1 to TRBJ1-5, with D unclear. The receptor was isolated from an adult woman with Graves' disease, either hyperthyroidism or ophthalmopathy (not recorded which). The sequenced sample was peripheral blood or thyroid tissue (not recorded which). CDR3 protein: CASSEWKGGNQPQHF. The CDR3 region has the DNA TGTGCCAGCAGTGAATGGAAGGGAGGCAATCAGCCCCAGCATTTT.